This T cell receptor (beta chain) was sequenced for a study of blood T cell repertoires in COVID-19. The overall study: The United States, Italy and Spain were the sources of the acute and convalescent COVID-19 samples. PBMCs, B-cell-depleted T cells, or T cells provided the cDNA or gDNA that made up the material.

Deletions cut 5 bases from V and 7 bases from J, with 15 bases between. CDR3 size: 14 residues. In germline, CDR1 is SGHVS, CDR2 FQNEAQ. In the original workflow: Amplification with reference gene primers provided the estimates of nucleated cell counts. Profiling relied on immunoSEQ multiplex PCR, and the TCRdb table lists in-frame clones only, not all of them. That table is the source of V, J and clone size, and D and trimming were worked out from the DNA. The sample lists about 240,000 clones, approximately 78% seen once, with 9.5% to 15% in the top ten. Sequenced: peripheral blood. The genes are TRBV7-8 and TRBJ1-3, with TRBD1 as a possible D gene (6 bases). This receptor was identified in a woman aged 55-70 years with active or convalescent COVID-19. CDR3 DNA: TGTGCCAGCAGCCTTCAGGGGATGGGCAACACCATATATTTT. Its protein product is CASSLQGMGNTIYF.